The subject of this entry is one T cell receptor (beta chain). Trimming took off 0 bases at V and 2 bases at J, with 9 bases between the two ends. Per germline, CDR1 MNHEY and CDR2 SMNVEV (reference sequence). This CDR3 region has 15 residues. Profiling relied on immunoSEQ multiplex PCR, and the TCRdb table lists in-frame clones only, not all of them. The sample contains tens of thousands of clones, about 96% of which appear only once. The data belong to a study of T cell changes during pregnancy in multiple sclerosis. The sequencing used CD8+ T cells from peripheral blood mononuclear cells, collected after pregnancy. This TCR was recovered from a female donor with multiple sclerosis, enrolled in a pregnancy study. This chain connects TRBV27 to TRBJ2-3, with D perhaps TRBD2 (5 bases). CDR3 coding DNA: TGTGCCAGCAGTTTATCAGTGGGAGCCACAGATACGCAGTATTTT. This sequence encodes CASSLSVGATDTQYF.